Shown below are 17 T cell receptor beta chains from a single sample sequenced in a study of blood T cell repertoires in COVID-19. Sequenced by immunoSEQ multiplex PCR; TCRdb stores in-frame clones only, minus some. The repertoire consists of just under 60,000 clones, with around 80% occurring once and the leading ten covering more than 9.5%. The sample consisted of peripheral blood. These receptors came from a human donor in a cohort sampled during active COVID-19.

The J gene is TRBJ2-1, the V gene TRBV29-1; tentative D call: TRBD1 (6 bases). This CDR3 has 12 residues. The germline CDR1 and CDR2 sequences are SQVTM and ANQGSEA. V was trimmed by 6 bases and J by 7 bases, leaving 13 bases between them. CDR3 DNA sequence: TGCAGCGTCAGGTGGGGGACAAATGAGCAGTTCTTC. This encodes CSVRWGTNEQFF.

The V gene is TRBV4-1, the J gene TRBJ2-1, with a tentative D call TRBD1 (6 bases). The V gene lost 3 bases and the J gene lost 0 bases, with 15 bases spanning the gap. Germline CDR1 MGHRA, CDR2 YSYEKL. The CDR3 totals 17 residues. The DNA for the CDR3 is TGCGCCAGCAGCCAGTCTGGGGGCCCAAGCTCCTACAATGAGCAGTTCTTC. This codes for CASSQSGGPSSYNEQFF.

The chain combines TRBV7-9 with TRBJ2-7; 7 bases map to TRBD2. V was clipped by 2 bases and J by 2 bases; unmatched bases: 9. CDR1 SEHNR and CDR2 FQNEAQ come from the germline V gene (reference sequence). The CDR3 covers 16 residues. CDR3 loop: CASSLLGRETPYEQYF. CDR3 in DNA: TGTGCCAGCAGCTTACTTGGGAGGGAAACACCCTACGAGCAGTACTTC. Drawing the rest from reference TRBV7-9 and TRBJ2-7, the complete variable domain is DTGVSQNPRHKITKRGQNVTFRCDPISEHNRLYWYRQTLGQGPEFLTYFQNEAQLEKSRLLSDRFSAERPKGSFSTLEIQRTEQGDSAMYLCASSLLGRETPYEQYFGPGTRLTVT.

The rearrangement links TRBV24-1 to TRBJ2-7, with TRBD2 matching 14 bases. The V gene end was trimmed by 4 bases and the J gene end by 6 bases; junction bases not matched to a gene: 4. The CDR3 covers 15 residues. Germline V lookup: CDR1 KGHDR, CDR2 SFDVKD. The CDR3 bases are TGTGCCACCAGTGAAGGGACTAGCGGGAGCGGCGAGCAGTACTTC. Its translation: CATSEGTSGSGEQYF.

This chain joins TRBV6-1 and TRBJ2-7; TRBD1 matches 9 bases. The CDR3 is made up of 15 amino acids. Trimming at V came to 0 bases and at J to 4 bases, leaving 4 bases not matched to a gene. The germline V gene has CDR1 MNHNS and CDR2 SASEGT. The CDR3 nucleotides are TGTGCCAGCAGTGAAGCCGGGACAGGGCCATACGAGCAGTACTTC. Its protein product is CASSEAGTGPYEQYF.

This clone is medium-sized (0.01 to 0.1%). The gene calls are TRBV2 and TRBJ2-2; TRBD2 is a possible D gene (6 bases). Germline V gives CDR1 SNHLY, CDR2 FYNNEI. V dropped 3 bases and J dropped 4 bases, with 9 bases sitting between them. The CDR3 has 14 amino acids. This CDR3 reads CASSDQEGTGELFF. The CDR3 bases are TGTGCCAGCAGTGACCAGGAGGGCACCGGGGAGCTGTTTTTT.

CDR3 region: CATRERVREQFF. DNA of the CDR3: TGTGCCACGCGGGAGCGGGTTAGGGAGCAGTTCTTC. The chain has TRBV2 and TRBJ2-1; 7 nucleotides agree with TRBD2. This CDR3 has 12 residues. Trimming took 10 bases from V and 10 from J; bases not matched to a gene: 10. Looked up from germline, CDR1 is SNHLY and CDR2 is FYNNEI.

The V call is TRBV7-3, the J call TRBJ2-1; 12 nucleotides line up with TRBD1. CDR1 is SGHTA and CDR2 is FQGTGA in the germline V gene. The CDR3 runs 14 residues. J lost 8 bases, V lost 5 bases, and 4 bases had no gene match. CDR3 in DNA: TGTGCCAGCAGCCTAGGGACAGGGGGCGATGAGCAGTTCTTC. This sequence encodes CASSLGTGGDEQFF.

This clone has only a few counts. V is TRBV6-2 or TRBV6-3 and J is TRBJ1-5; 9 nucleotides align to TRBD1. Trimming cost V 4 bases and J 4 bases; bases outside gene matches: 8. The CDR3 has 16 residues. Germline V gene data show CDR1 as MNHEY and CDR2 as SVGEGT. The CDR3 protein is CASSSTTGTGNQPQHF. DNA of the CDR3: TGTGCCAGCAGTTCAACTACCGGGACAGGGAATCAGCCCCAGCATTTT.

V usage is TRBV5-1 and J usage is TRBJ1-1, with no clear D. This CDR3 region has 15 residues. Per the germline V gene, CDR1 is SGHRS and CDR2 is YFSETQ. Trimming cost V 2 bases and J 2 bases, with 13 bases left between them. CDR3 nucleotide sequence: TGCGCCAGCAGCTTACGCCAGATGTCTAACACTGAAGCTTTCTTT. This translates into CASSLRQMSNTEAFF.

The chain employs TRBV29-1 and TRBJ2-7; 8 bases align to TRBD1. Germline CDR1 reads SQVTM; CDR2 reads ANQGSEA. The CDR3 length is 13 residues. V shed 5 bases, J shed 0 bases, and the junction held 3 bases outside the gene matches. CDR3 loop: CSVRQGSSYEQYF. CDR3 nucleotides: TGCAGCGTTCGACAGGGGAGCTCCTACGAGCAGTACTTC.

The rearrangement joins TRBV27 to TRBJ1-2, with D perhaps matching TRBD1 (5 bases). The CDR3 sequence is 15 residues long. Per the germline V gene, CDR1 is MNHEY and CDR2 is SMNVEV (reference sequence). The V end was cut by 5 bases, the J end by 7 bases, with 20 bases between. This chain's CDR3 is CASSALWGENGGYTF. The DNA for the CDR3 is TGTGCCAGCAGTGCTCTTTGGGGGGAAAATGGTGGCTACACCTTC.

This clone was seen more than once but under ten times. This sequence joins TRBV5-4 and TRBJ2-1; D is unclear. This CDR3 is built from 14 residues. Germline CDR1 SGHNT, CDR2 YYREEE (reference sequence). The V and J ends lost 8 bases and 4 bases respectively, with 16 bases between them. CDR3 in amino acids: CASYHSNLYNEQFF. DNA of the CDR3: TGTGCCAGTTATCACTCGAATCTATACAATGAGCAGTTCTTC.

The V gene is TRBV30, the J gene TRBJ2-7, with 12 bases fitting TRBD2. CDR3 size: 15 residues. Germline V gene lookup returns CDR1 GTSNPN and CDR2 SVGIG (reference sequence). Trimming at V came to 5 bases and at J to 4 bases, leaving 9 bases not matched to a gene. The CDR3 region is CAWGGLAGRRYEQYF. The CDR3 bases are TGTGCCTGGGGAGGACTAGCGGGAAGGAGGTACGAGCAGTACTTC.

This chain connects TRBV19 to TRBJ2-3, with TRBD1 matching 7 bases. The CDR3 loop spans 16 amino acids. V was clipped by 6 bases and J by 5 bases; unmatched bases: 14. Germline assignment: CDR1 LNHDA and CDR2 SQIVND (reference sequence). DNA for the CDR3: TGTGCCAGTAGGGCCACCGACAGGGTGAGAGGAGATACGCAGTATTTT. It encodes CASRATDRVRGDTQYF.

V is TRBV30 and J is TRBJ2-1, with 14 bases aligning to TRBD2. The CDR3 sequence is 15 residues long. Trimming removed 2 bases from V and 9 bases from J; junction bases left unmatched: 6. Germline V gene lookup returns CDR1 GTSNPN and CDR2 SVGIG (reference sequence). The CDR3 here is CAWSPGLAGGLEQFF. CDR3 DNA sequence: TGTGCCTGGAGTCCCGGACTAGCGGGAGGTCTTGAGCAGTTCTTC.

The chain links TRBV23-1 to TRBJ2-2, with 8 bases matching TRBD1. TRBV23-1 is an open reading frame, and its role is uncertain. V shed 0 bases and J 3 bases; nucleotides not matched to a gene: 6. CDR3 size: 17 residues. The CDR3 spells CASSQSRDRLYTGELFF. The CDR3 DNA reads as TGCGCCAGCAGTCAATCGCGGGACAGGCTATACACCGGGGAGCTGTTTTTT.